A single sample gave rise to the 8 T cell receptor beta chains below, sequenced in a study of blood T cell repertoires in COVID-19. Data came from immunoSEQ multiplex PCR; TCRdb stores just in-frame clones and leaves some out. The table shows roughly 120,000 clones, with roughly nine tenths occurring only once. Sequencing was done on a sample of peripheral blood. Source of these receptors: a man between 65 and 85 years old with active or convalescent COVID-19.

This clone came up once. V gene TRBV18 combines with J gene TRBJ2-7, with 10 positions matching TRBD1. CDR3 length: 16 amino acids. Trimming took 3 bases from V and 3 from J; bases not matched to a gene: 8. Germline assignment: CDR1 KGHSH and CDR2 LQKENI. In nucleotides, the CDR3 is TGTGCCAGCTCACCTTCGGGACAGGGGTATTACTACGAGCAGTACTTC. Encoded protein: CASSPSGQGYYYEQYF.

V gene TRBV7-9 combines with J gene TRBJ2-7; TRBD2 aligns across 9 bases. Germline CDR1 SEHNR, CDR2 FQNEAQ (reference sequence). There are 15 residues in the CDR3. V lost 0 bases to trimming and J lost 4 bases; unmatched junction nucleotides: 4. DNA of the CDR3: TGTGCCAGCAGCTTAGCTTTGAGCGGGAGGTACGAGCAGTACTTC. It translates to CASSLALSGRYEQYF.

This clone was counted once. V and J are TRBV28 and TRBJ2-1, with D possibly TRBD2 on 6 matching bases. This CDR3 is 13 amino acids long. CDR1 and CDR2 from the germline V gene are MDHEN and SYDVKM. V was cut by 6 bases and J by 6 bases, with 12 bases left in between. The CDR3 bases are TGTGCCAGCAGCCGCAGACTAGGCAATGAGCAGTTCTTC. Its translation: CASSRRLGNEQFF.

V is TRBV4-2 and J is TRBJ2-7; D remains unclear. Germline loops: CDR1 LGHNA, CDR2 YNFKEQ. This CDR3 comprises 15 residues. The germline V and J ends were trimmed by 1 base and 4 bases, with 14 bases remaining between them. CDR3 sequence (DNA): TGTGCCAGCAGCCAAGGACGAGGAGTTCTGTACGAGCAGTACTTC. Protein sequence: CASSQGRGVLYEQYF.

The gene calls are TRBV18 and TRBJ2-1; 7 nucleotides align to TRBD2. V lost 0 bases to trimming and J lost 0 bases; unmatched junction nucleotides: 5. Germline assignment: CDR1 KGHSH and CDR2 LQKENI. This CDR3 is built from 17 residues. The CDR3 sequence: CASSPPGLAVSYNEQFF. In nucleotides, the CDR3 is TGTGCCAGCTCACCACCAGGGCTAGCGGTCTCCTACAATGAGCAGTTCTTC.

This clone was seen only a few times. The chain links TRBV5-1 to TRBJ2-7; D is ambiguous. Germline assignment: CDR1 SGHRS and CDR2 YFSETQ. The CDR3 spans 15 residues. The ends were cut back, 4 bases at V and 6 bases at J, with 20 bases in the middle. The CDR3 DNA reads as TGCGCCAGCAGCCTGGGTTGGAGCCACGATGGCGAGCAGTACTTC. Its protein product is CASSLGWSHDGEQYF. Full variable domain (remainder filled in from reference TRBV5-1 and TRBJ2-7): KAGVTQTPRYLIKTRGQQVTLSCSPISGHRSVSWYQQTPGQGLQFLFEYFSETQRNKGNFPGRFSGRQFSNSRSEMNVSTLELGDSALYLCASSLGWSHDGEQYFGPGTRLTVT.

The genes are TRBV3-1 (or the pseudogene TRBV3-2) and TRBJ2-1; 7 bases line up with TRBD2. CDR3 length equals 14 residues. With 4 bases clipped from V and 3 bases from J, the junction kept 3 bases outside the gene matches. Germline loops: CDR1 LGHDT, CDR2 YNNKEL (reference sequence). Here the CDR3 reads CASSRGTIYNEQFF. DNA of the CDR3: TGTGCCAGCAGCCGCGGGACTATCTACAATGAGCAGTTCTTC.

For this clone: A read error may produce the germline difference seen at one junction end. This sequence joins TRBV6-5 and TRBJ2-7; 14 positions agree with TRBD2. From germline, CDR1 is MNHEY and CDR2 SVGAGI. CDR3 length equals 14 residues. CDR3 amino acids: CASRPPGLAGVWNF. DNA of the CDR3: TGTGCCAGCAGACCTCCGGGACTAGCGGGAGTGTGGAACTTC.